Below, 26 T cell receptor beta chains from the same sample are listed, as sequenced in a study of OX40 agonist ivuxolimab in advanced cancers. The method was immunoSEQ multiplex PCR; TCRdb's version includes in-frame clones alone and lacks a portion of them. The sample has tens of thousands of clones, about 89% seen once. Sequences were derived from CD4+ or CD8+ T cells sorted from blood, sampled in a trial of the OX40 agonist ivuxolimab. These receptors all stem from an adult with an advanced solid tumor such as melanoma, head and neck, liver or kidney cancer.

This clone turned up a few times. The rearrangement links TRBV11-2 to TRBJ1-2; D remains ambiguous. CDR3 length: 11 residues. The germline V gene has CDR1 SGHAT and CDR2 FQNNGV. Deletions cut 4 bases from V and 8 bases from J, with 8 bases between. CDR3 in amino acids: CASSSGRGYTF. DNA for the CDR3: TGTGCCAGCAGCTCCGGGCGAGGCTACACCTTC.

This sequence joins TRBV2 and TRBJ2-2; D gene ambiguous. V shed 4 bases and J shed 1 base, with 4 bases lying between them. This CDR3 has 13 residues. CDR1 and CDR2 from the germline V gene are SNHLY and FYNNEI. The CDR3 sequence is CASSGQNTGELFF. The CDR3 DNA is TGTGCCAGCAGTGGCCAGAACACCGGGGAGCTGTTTTTT.

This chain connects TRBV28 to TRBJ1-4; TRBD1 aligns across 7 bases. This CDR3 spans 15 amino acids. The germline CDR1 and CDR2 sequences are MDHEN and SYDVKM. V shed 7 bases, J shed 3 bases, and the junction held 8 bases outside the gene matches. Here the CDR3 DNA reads TGTGCCAGCACGGAGACAGGGAACCCTAATGAAAAACTGTTTTTT. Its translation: CASTETGNPNEKLFF.

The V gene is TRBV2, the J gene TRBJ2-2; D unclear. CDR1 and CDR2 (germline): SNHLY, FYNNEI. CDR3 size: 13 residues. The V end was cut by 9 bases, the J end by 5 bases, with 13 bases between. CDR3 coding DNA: TGTGCCAGTTTCCAGGATCCAACCGGGGAGCTGTTTTTT. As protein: CASFQDPTGELFF. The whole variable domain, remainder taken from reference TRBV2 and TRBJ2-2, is EPEVTQTPSHQVTQMGQEVILRCVPISNHLYFYWYRQILGQKVEFLVSFYNNEISEKSEIFDDQFSVERPDGSNFTLKIRSTKLEDSAMYFCASFQDPTGELFFGEGSRLTVL.

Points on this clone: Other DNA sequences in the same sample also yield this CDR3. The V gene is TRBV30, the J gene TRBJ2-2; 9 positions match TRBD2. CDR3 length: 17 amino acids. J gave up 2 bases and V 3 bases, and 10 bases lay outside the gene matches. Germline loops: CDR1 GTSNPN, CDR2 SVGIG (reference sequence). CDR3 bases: TGTGCCTGGAGCCCTGTATGGCTAGCGGGAAACACCGGGGAGCTGTTTTTT. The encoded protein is CAWSPVWLAGNTGELFF.

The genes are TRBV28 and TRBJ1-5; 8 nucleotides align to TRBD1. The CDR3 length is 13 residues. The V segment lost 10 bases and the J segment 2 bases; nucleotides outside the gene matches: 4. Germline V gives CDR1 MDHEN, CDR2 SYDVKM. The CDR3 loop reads CAIRGPGNQPQHF. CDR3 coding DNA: TGTGCCATCAGGGGGCCTGGCAATCAGCCCCAGCATTTT.

CDR3 nucleotide sequence: TGTGCCAGCAGTTTCCCCGGGTCCTACGAGCAGTACTTC. This encodes CASSFPGSYEQYF. This chain uses TRBV28 with TRBJ2-7; D not certain. The germline CDR1 and CDR2 sequences are MDHEN and SYDVKM. V lost 3 bases, J lost 1 base, and 7 bases lay in between. The CDR3 has 13 amino acids.

This chain's CDR3 is CASSPWVTGANVLTF. The CDR3 DNA reads as TGTGCCAGCAGCCCGTGGGTAACCGGGGCCAACGTCCTGACTTTC. This rearrangement joins TRBV11-2 to TRBJ2-6, with D unclear. The germline V gene has CDR1 SGHAT and CDR2 FQNNGV. The CDR3 has 15 amino acids. V lost 5 bases and J 4 bases, leaving 12 bases between the germline ends.

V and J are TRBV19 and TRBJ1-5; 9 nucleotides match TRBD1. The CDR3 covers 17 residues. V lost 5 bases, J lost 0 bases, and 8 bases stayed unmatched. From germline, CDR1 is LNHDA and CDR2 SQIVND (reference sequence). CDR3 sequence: CASSHPGQGYSNQPQHF. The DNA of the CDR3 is TGTGCCAGTAGTCATCCGGGACAGGGATATAGCAATCAGCCCCAGCATTTT.

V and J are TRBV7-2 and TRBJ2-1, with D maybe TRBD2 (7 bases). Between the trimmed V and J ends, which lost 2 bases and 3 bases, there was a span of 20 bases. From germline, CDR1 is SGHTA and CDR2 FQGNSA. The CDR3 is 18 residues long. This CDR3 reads CASSLRVGGGSFYNEQFF. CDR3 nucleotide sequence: TGTGCCAGCAGCTTACGGGTCGGCGGGGGCTCCTTCTACAATGAGCAGTTCTTC. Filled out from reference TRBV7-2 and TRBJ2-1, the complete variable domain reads GAGVSQSPSNKVTEKGKDVELRCDPISGHTALYWYRQSLGQGLEFLIYFQGNSAPDKSGLPSDRFSAERTGGSVSTLTIQRTQQEDSAVYLCASSLRVGGGSFYNEQFFGPGTRLTVL.

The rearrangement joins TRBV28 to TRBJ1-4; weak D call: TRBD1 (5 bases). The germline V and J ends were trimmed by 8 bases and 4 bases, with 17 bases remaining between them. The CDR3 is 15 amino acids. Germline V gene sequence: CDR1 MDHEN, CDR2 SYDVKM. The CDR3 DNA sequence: TGTGCCAGCCAACAGGAAGGGGTTGGTAATGAAAAACTGTTTTTT. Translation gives CASQQEGVGNEKLFF.

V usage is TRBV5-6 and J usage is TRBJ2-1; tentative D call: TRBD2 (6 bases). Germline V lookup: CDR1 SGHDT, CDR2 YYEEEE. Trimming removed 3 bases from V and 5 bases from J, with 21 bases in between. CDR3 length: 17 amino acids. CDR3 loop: CASSSYLLARGNNEQFF. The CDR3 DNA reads TGTGCCAGCAGCTCTTACCTCCTAGCGCGGGGAAACAATGAGCAGTTCTTC. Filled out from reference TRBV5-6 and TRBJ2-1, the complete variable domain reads DAGVTQSPTHLIKTRGQQVTLRCSPKSGHDTVSWYQQALGQGPQFIFQYYEEEERQRGNFPDRFSGHQFPNYSSELNVNALLLGDSALYLCASSSYLLARGNNEQFFGPGTRLTVL.

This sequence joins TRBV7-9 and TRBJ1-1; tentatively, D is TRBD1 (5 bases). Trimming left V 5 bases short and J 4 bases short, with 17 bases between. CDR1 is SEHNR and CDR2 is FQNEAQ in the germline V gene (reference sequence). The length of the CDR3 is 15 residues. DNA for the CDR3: TGTGCCAGCAGCGTTGACGGGGGTGGCCGCACTGAAGCTTTCTTT. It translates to CASSVDGGGRTEAFF.

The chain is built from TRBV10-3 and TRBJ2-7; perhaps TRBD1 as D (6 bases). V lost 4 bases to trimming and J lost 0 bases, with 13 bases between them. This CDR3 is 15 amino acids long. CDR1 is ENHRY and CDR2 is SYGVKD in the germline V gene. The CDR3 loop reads CAISATDSFSYEQYF. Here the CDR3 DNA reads TGTGCCATCAGTGCAACGGACAGTTTCTCCTACGAGCAGTACTTC.

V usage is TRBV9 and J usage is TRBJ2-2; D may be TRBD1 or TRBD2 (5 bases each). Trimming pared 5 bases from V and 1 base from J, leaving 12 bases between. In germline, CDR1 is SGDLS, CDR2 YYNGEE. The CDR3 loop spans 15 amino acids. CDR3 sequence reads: CASRTGTVNTGELFF. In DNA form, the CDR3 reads TGTGCCAGCAGAACCGGGACGGTGAACACCGGGGAGCTGTTTTTT.

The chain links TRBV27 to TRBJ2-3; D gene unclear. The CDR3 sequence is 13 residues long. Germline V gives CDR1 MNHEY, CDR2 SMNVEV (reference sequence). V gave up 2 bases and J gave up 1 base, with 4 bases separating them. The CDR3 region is CASSLRGTDTQYF. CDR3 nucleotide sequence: TGTGCCAGCAGTTTACGGGGCACAGATACGCAGTATTTT.

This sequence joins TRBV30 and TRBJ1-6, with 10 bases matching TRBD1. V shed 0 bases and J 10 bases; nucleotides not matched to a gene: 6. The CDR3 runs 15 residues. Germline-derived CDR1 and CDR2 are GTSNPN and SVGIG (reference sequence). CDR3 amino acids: CAWSVLGQGRSPLHF. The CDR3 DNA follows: TGTGCCTGGAGTGTTTTGGGACAGGGGAGGTCACCCCTCCACTTT.

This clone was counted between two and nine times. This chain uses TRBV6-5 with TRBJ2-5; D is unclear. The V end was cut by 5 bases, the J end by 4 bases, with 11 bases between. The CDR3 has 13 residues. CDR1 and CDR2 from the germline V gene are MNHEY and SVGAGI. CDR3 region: CASSTPWGETQYF. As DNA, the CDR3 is TGTGCCAGCAGTACCCCTTGGGGAGAGACCCAGTACTTC.

The DNA of the CDR3 is TGTGCCAGCAGTTTGACAGGGAATCAGCCCCAGCATTTT. It translates to CASSLTGNQPQHF. The chain employs TRBV27 and TRBJ1-5; 7 nucleotides align to TRBD1. Germline CDR1 MNHEY, CDR2 SMNVEV (reference sequence). The CDR3 loop spans 13 amino acids. With 3 bases clipped from V and 4 bases from J, the junction kept 0 bases outside the gene matches.

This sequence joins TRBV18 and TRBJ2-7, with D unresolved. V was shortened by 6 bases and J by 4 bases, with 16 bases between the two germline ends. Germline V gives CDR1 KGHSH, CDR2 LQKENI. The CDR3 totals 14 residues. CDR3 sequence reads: CASSPTPNPYEQYF. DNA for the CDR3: TGTGCCAGCTCCCCCACCCCGAACCCGTACGAGCAGTACTTC.

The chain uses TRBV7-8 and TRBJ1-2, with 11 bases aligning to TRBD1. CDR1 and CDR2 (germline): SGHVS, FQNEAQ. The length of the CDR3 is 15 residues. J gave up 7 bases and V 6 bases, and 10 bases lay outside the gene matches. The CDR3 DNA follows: TGTGCCAGCAGTTTTCCGGGACAGGGGGTGGGTGGCTACACCTTC. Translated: CASSFPGQGVGGYTF.

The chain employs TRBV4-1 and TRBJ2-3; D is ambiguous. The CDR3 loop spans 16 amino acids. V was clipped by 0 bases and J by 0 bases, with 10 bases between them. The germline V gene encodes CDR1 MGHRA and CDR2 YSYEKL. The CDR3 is CASSQDGASSTDTQYF. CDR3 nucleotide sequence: TGCGCCAGCAGCCAAGATGGAGCATCTAGCACAGATACGCAGTATTTT.

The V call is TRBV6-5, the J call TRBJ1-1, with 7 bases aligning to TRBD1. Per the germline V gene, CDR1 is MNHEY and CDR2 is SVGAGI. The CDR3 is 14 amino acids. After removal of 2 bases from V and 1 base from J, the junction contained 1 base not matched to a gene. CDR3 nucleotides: TGTGCCAGCAGTTACGCAGGGGGGAACACTGAAGCTTTCTTT. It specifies CASSYAGGNTEAFF.

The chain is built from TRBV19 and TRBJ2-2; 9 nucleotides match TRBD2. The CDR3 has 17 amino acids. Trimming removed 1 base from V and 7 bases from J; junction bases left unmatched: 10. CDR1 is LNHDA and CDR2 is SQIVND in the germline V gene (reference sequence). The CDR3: CASSIGRGRAGGGELFF. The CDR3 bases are TGTGCCAGTAGTATAGGGCGCGGGAGGGCCGGTGGCGGGGAGCTGTTTTTT.

The CDR3 coding sequence is TGTGCCAGCGCTACCGGGACAGCCTACAATGAGCAGTTCTTC. Amino acids: CASATGTAYNEQFF. The chain employs TRBV18 and TRBJ2-1, with TRBD1 identical over 7 bases. V lost 8 bases and J lost 2; bases outside the gene matches: 6. Germline lookup yields CDR1 KGHSH and CDR2 LQKENI. The CDR3 is made up of 14 amino acids.

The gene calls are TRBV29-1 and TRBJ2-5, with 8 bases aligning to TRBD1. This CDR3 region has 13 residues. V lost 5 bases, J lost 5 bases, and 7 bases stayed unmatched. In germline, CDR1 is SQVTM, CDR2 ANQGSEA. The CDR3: CSVQPQGAETQYF. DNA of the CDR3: TGCAGCGTTCAACCCCAGGGGGCGGAGACCCAGTACTTC.